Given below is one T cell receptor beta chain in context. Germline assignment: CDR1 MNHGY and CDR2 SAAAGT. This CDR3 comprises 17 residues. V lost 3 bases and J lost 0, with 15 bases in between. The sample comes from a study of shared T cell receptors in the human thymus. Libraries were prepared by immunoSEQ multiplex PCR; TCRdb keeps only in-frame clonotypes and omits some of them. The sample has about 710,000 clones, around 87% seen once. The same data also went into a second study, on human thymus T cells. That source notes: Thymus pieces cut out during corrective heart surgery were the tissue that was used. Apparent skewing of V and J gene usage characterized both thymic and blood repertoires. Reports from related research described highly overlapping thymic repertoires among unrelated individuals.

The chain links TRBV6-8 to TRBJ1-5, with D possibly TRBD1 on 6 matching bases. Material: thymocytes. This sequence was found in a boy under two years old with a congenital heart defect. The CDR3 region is CASSYCADSSSNQPQHF. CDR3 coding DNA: TGTGCCAGCAGTTATTGCGCGGACAGCAGTAGCAATCAGCCCCAGCATTTT.